One and the same sample provided the 19 T cell receptor beta chains below, sequenced in a study of OX40 agonist ivuxolimab in advanced cancers. Sequencing was performed with immunoSEQ multiplex PCR; in TCRdb, only in-frame clones are kept and a portion is missing. The sample yields more than 55,000 clones, roughly 85% seen once. The sample consisted of CD4+ or CD8+ T cells sorted from blood, taken in a trial of the OX40 agonist ivuxolimab. These receptors were collected from an adult with an advanced solid tumor such as melanoma, head and neck, liver or kidney cancer.

To note about this clone: A much more abundant neighbour one base away suggests this may be a read error. The V call is TRBV5-6, the J call TRBJ1-2, with TRBD1 as a possible D gene (5 bases). CDR3 length: 12 amino acids. Germline assignment: CDR1 SGHDT and CDR2 YYEEEE. This CDR3 reads CAGSVGLAGYTF. CDR3 sequence (DNA): TGTGCCGGCAGCGTGGGACTCGCTGGCTACACCTTC.

J is TRBJ2-4 and V is TRBV6-6, with D possibly matching TRBD2 (6 bases). The CDR3 has 13 amino acids. The germline V gene has CDR1 MNHNY and CDR2 SVGAGI (reference sequence). V gave up 2 bases and J gave up 8 bases, with 10 bases separating them. Here the CDR3 reads CASSYGGKDIQYF. The CDR3 nucleotides are TGTGCCAGCAGTTACGGGGGGAAGGACATTCAGTACTTC.

The chain links TRBV5-4 to TRBJ2-1; no reliable D call. V was pared by 0 bases and J by 7 bases, with 8 bases between. Germline CDR1 reads SGHNT; CDR2 reads YYREEE (reference sequence). CDR3 size: 13 residues. CDR3 sequence (DNA): TGTGCCAGCAGCTTGGAGGGAAGGAATGAGCAGTTCTTC. Translating it yields CASSLEGRNEQFF.

There are a few counts of this clone. J is TRBJ1-2 and V is TRBV10-3; D call uncertain. V gave up 8 bases and J gave up 4 bases, with 20 bases separating them. Germline CDR1 is ENHRY and CDR2 is SYGVKD. There are 15 residues in the CDR3. CDR3 in DNA: TGTGCCATCCAAGCCGAAACAGCGTCCCTCTATGGCTACACCTTC. Its protein is CAIQAETASLYGYTF.

The chain employs TRBV29-1 and TRBJ1-1; D gene unclear. The V end lost 7 bases, the J end lost 3 bases, and 15 bases lay between the germline ends. CDR1 and CDR2 (germline): SQVTM, ANQGSEA. The CDR3 loop spans 13 amino acids. The CDR3 region has the DNA TGCAGCGCCGGAGGTGAGGTGGACACTGAAGCTTTCTTT. It translates to CSAGGEVDTEAFF.

This clone appeared a single time. The V and J genes are TRBV29-1 and TRBJ2-1; 14 bases map to TRBD2. Germline lookup yields CDR1 SQVTM and CDR2 ANQGSEA. J lost 10 bases, V lost 7 bases, and 3 bases had no gene match. This CDR3 is built from 12 residues. CDR3 nucleotides: TGCAGCGCCGGACTAGCGGGAGGAGAGCAGTTCTTC. Protein product: CSAGLAGGEQFF.

This clone has only one observation. The chain joins TRBV15 to TRBJ2-2; D might be TRBD1 (6 bases). The CDR3 loop spans 15 amino acids. Trimming pared 4 bases from V and 6 bases from J, leaving 15 bases between. The germline gives CDR1 LNHNV, CDR2 YYDKDF (reference sequence). The CDR3 region is CATSKLRTVPGELFF. The CDR3 DNA reads TGTGCCACCAGCAAGCTTAGGACAGTCCCCGGGGAGCTGTTTTTT.

The chain uses TRBV9 and TRBJ1-3; TRBD1 matches 7 bases. With V trimmed by 2 bases and J by 4 bases, 6 bases remained unmatched. Germline CDR1 reads SGDLS; CDR2 reads YYNGEE. CDR3 length: 15 residues. The CDR3 coding sequence is TGTGCCAGCAGCGTTACAGGGGTGAGCGGAAACACCATATATTTT. Protein product: CASSVTGVSGNTIYF.

This clone was recorded once. CDR3: CASSGHRGSYNEQFF. CDR3 DNA: TGTGCCAGTAGTGGCCATAGAGGTAGTTACAATGAGCAGTTCTTC. The chain couples TRBV19 to TRBJ2-1, with D unresolved. The CDR3 runs 15 residues. V shed 5 bases and J shed 4 bases, with 15 bases lying between them. Looked up from germline, CDR1 is LNHDA and CDR2 is SQIVND (reference sequence).

The rearrangement joins TRBV10-3 to TRBJ2-2; no clear D gene. The CDR3 length is 13 residues. Trimming shortened V by 11 bases and J by 6 bases, and 16 bases separated the two germline ends. Germline V CDR1 and CDR2: ENHRY, SYGVKD. CDR3 DNA: TGTGCCTCTACAATGGAACCTGCCGGGGAGCTGTTTTTT. The encoded protein is CASTMEPAGELFF.

The rearrangement uses TRBV15 and TRBJ2-7, with D hard to call. The CDR3 length is 13 residues. V shed 0 bases and J shed 1 base, with 4 bases lying between them. The germline gives CDR1 LNHNV, CDR2 YYDKDF (reference sequence). The CDR3 nucleotides read TGTGCCACCAGCAGAGATCGTTCCTACGAGCAGTACTTC. Protein sequence: CATSRDRSYEQYF. The entire variable domain, with the rest obtained from reference TRBV15 and TRBJ2-7, is as follows: DAMVIQNPRYQVTQFGKPVTLSCSQTLNHNVMYWYQQKSSQAPKLLFHYYDKDFNNEADTPDNFQSRRPNTSFCFLDIRSPGLGDTAMYLCATSRDRSYEQYFGPGTRLTVT.

This chain links TRBV15 with TRBJ2-7; D is unclear. This CDR3 has 12 residues. V was cut by 4 bases and J by 5 bases, with 9 bases left in between. Germline assignment: CDR1 LNHNV and CDR2 YYDKDF (reference sequence). CDR3 coding DNA: TGTGCCACCAGCAACCACCCGGACGAGCAGTACTTC. This codes for CATSNHPDEQYF.

The CDR3 sequence: CASRTGGAADTQYF. CDR3 nucleotides: TGCGCCAGCCGGACAGGGGGCGCCGCAGATACGCAGTATTTT. The chain combines TRBV5-1 with TRBJ2-3, with TRBD1 matching 11 bases. CDR1 is SGHRS, CDR2 YFSETQ, per germline. J gave up 4 bases and V 7 bases, and 5 bases lay outside the gene matches. This CDR3 is built from 14 residues. Full variable domain (outside the CDR3, taken from reference TRBV5-1 and TRBJ2-3): KAGVTQTPRYLIKTRGQQVTLSCSPISGHRSVSWYQQTPGQGLQFLFEYFSETQRNKGNFPGRFSGRQFSNSRSEMNVSTLELGDSALYLCASRTGGAADTQYFGPGTRLTVL.

The chain joins TRBV11-3 to TRBJ2-7, with a weak D call TRBD2 (6 bases). Trimming shortened V by 0 bases and J by 1 base, and 13 bases separated the two germline ends. The CDR3 is 16 amino acids. In germline, CDR1 is SGHNT, CDR2 YENEEA. This chain's CDR3 is CASSLDGVGGSYEQYF. The CDR3 DNA follows: TGTGCCAGCAGCTTAGACGGCGTTGGGGGGTCCTACGAGCAGTACTTC. The full variable domain, its missing parts supplied by reference TRBV11-3 and TRBJ2-7, is EAGVVQSPRYKIIEKKQPVAFWCNPISGHNTLYWYLQNLGQGPELLIRYENEEAVDDSQLPKDRFSAERLKGVDSTLKIQPAELGDSAVYLCASSLDGVGGSYEQYFGPGTRLTVT.

This chain links TRBV2 with TRBJ2-2; tentative D call: TRBD1 (5 bases). Germline V gives CDR1 SNHLY, CDR2 FYNNEI. The CDR3 covers 14 residues. V lost 6 bases to trimming and J lost 1 base, with 9 bases between them. CDR3 sequence: CASRTEMNTGELFF. DNA of the CDR3: TGTGCCAGCAGGACAGAGATGAACACCGGGGAGCTGTTTTTT.

The V gene is TRBV10-3, the J gene TRBJ2-3; 11 bases align to TRBD2. This CDR3 is built from 14 residues. V shed 7 bases, J shed 1 base, and the junction held 1 base outside the gene matches. Germline CDR1 is ENHRY and CDR2 is SYGVKD. The CDR3 bases are TGTGCCATCAAGGGACTAGCGGGCACAGATACGCAGTATTTT. It encodes CAIKGLAGTDTQYF.

The gene calls are TRBV27 and TRBJ2-5; no clear D. The tail of the sequence fits TRBJ2-7 better, so the J call may be wrong. CDR1 is MNHEY, CDR2 SMNVEV, per germline (reference sequence). This CDR3 is 14 amino acids long. This CDR3 reads CASSLSGNTYEQYF. The CDR3 DNA reads as TGTGCCAGCAGTTTATCAGGGAATACCTACGAGCAGTACTTC.

J is TRBJ1-1 and V is TRBV5-1; D gene ambiguous. Trimming shortened V by 0 bases and J by 4 bases, and 10 bases separated the two germline ends. CDR1 SGHRS and CDR2 YFSETQ come from the germline V gene. The CDR3 has 14 residues. Here the CDR3 reads CASSLEGSSTEAFF. In DNA form, the CDR3 reads TGCGCCAGCAGCTTGGAGGGCTCCTCCACTGAAGCTTTCTTT. The whole variable domain, filled in from reference TRBV5-1 and TRBJ1-1, reads KAGVTQTPRYLIKTRGQQVTLSCSPISGHRSVSWYQQTPGQGLQFLFEYFSETQRNKGNFPGRFSGRQFSNSRSEMNVSTLELGDSALYLCASSLEGSSTEAFFGQGTRLTVV.

This chain uses TRBV4-1 with TRBJ1-1; D is unresolved. CDR1 is MGHRA, CDR2 YSYEKL, per germline. With 5 bases removed from V and 0 bases from J, the gap between germline ends came to 13 bases. The CDR3 extends over 15 amino acids. This CDR3 reads CASSVTIQLNTEAFF. CDR3 bases: TGCGCCAGCAGCGTCACAATCCAATTGAACACTGAAGCTTTCTTT.